This T cell receptor beta chain was recorded in a study of neurological immune-mediated disorders. The CDR3 loop spans 18 amino acids. Trimming pared 0 bases from V and 0 bases from J, leaving 15 bases between. CDR1 LGHNT and CDR2 FRNRAP come from the germline V gene. The cDNA was generated by 5'RACE with 10-nucleotide random UMIs. TCRdb re-analysed the 5' RACE reads in MiXCR, keeping a single row per CDR3 protein. The sample yields about 41,000 distinct CDR3 sequences, about 14% seen once. Sorted libraries were made with 900,000 to 1,000,000 CD4+ or CD8+ T cells. This clonotype showed up many times. Antigen unknown. Study outcomes and limitations: Among expanded clones, no CDR3 amino acid sequences were shared across subjects, a pattern suggesting private repertoires in all groups. HTLV-1-associated myelopathy led in TCR clonal expansion, while multiple sclerosis ranked lowest, below healthy controls.

The source of this sequence is a woman aged 55 to 70 with HTLV-1-associated myelopathy (HAM/TSP). Sequencing input: CD4+ T cells from blood. The chain recombines TRBV12-5 with TRBJ2-1; D unresolved. This chain's CDR3 is CASGLVLWTQDSYNEQFF. The CDR3 DNA follows: TGTGCTAGTGGTTTGGTACTTTGGACCCAAGACTCCTACAATGAGCAGTTCTTC.